A single sample gave rise to the 15 T cell receptor beta chains below, sequenced in a study of shared clonotypes between healthy human individuals. Selected positively for CCR7 and CD45RO-negative, naive CD8 cells excluded terminally differentiated effector memory CD45RA+ cells. Method: immunoSEQ multiplex PCR; TCRdb's copy keeps in-frame clones and lacks some. The table includes roughly 2,000,000 clones, about 95% detected once. The sequenced sample consisted of naive CD8+ T cells sorted from blood. The receptors here all came from a young man in good health.

This sequence joins TRBV29-1 and TRBJ2-7; perhaps D is TRBD1 or TRBD2 (5 bases each). Germline assignment: CDR1 SQVTM and CDR2 ANQGSEA. Between the trimmed V and J ends, which lost 5 bases and 2 bases, there was a span of 13 bases. This CDR3 spans 13 amino acids. The CDR3 reads CSVTLMGPYEQYF. The CDR3 DNA follows: TGCAGCGTTACTTTGATGGGACCCTACGAGCAGTACTTC.

This rearrangement joins TRBV29-1 to TRBJ2-2, with D uncertain. Trimming removed 5 bases from V and 1 base from J, with 8 bases in between. Germline V gene data show CDR1 as SQVTM and CDR2 as ANQGSEA. This CDR3 is built from 13 residues. Here the CDR3 reads CSVTRQNTGELFF. CDR3 DNA sequence: TGCAGCGTTACCAGACAGAACACCGGGGAGCTGTTTTTT.

The gene calls are TRBV30 and TRBJ2-1, with TRBD2 identical over 8 bases. The CDR3 runs to 15 residues. Per germline, CDR1 GTSNPN and CDR2 SVGIG (reference sequence). V trimming: 0 bases; J trimming: 9 bases; junction bases outside the gene matches: 10. The CDR3 DNA follows: TGTGCCTGGAGTGTACAGGGACTAGGGCCGGGTGAGCAGTTCTTC. Translation gives CAWSVQGLGPGEQFF.

On this clone: The sample carries other DNA sequences with the same CDR3. The rearrangement joins TRBV6-1 to TRBJ2-7; D remains unclear. CDR3 length: 10 residues. The germline V and J ends were trimmed by 8 bases and 3 bases, with 5 bases remaining between them. Germline assignment: CDR1 MNHNS and CDR2 SASEGT. CDR3 protein: CASGDYEQYF. CDR3 DNA sequence: TGTGCCAGCGGGGACTACGAGCAGTACTTC.

This clone was counted a single time. The V call is TRBV10-1, the J call TRBJ2-1; maybe TRBD1 (5 bases). This CDR3 has 16 residues. Trimming left V 4 bases short and J 0 bases short, with 13 bases between. Germline loops: CDR1 WNHNN, CDR2 SYGVQD (reference sequence). The CDR3 spells CASSGQHRGSYNEQFF. Written as DNA, the CDR3 is TGCGCCAGCAGTGGACAGCACCGCGGCTCCTACAATGAGCAGTTCTTC.

V is TRBV10-2 and J is TRBJ1-1, with a weak D call TRBD1 (5 bases). This CDR3 is built from 14 residues. Germline lookup yields CDR1 WSHSY and CDR2 SAAADI. Trimming took 1 base from V and 5 from J, leaving 11 bases between them. CDR3 sequence (DNA): TGCGCCAGCAGTGAGTATGGGGCGGGAACTGAAGCTTTCTTT. Its translation: CASSEYGAGTEAFF.

The chain is built from TRBV30 and TRBJ2-7; D unclear. The germline V and J ends were trimmed by 3 bases and 3 bases, with 15 bases remaining between them. CDR3 length: 14 amino acids. Germline loops: CDR1 GTSNPN, CDR2 SVGIG (reference sequence). As DNA, the CDR3 is TGTGCCTGGAGCGTCAAGGTGACCCTCTACGAGCAGTACTTC. Its translation is CAWSVKVTLYEQYF.

This clone was detected only once. The same CDR3 can be traced to other DNA sequences in this sample. The gene calls are TRBV6-5 and TRBJ2-7; D could derive from TRBD1 or TRBD2 (7 bases each). The germline V and J ends were trimmed by 0 bases and 4 bases, with 13 bases remaining between them. This CDR3 contains 15 residues. Germline lookup yields CDR1 MNHEY and CDR2 SVGAGI. The CDR3 is CASSYSGRGGYEQYF. The CDR3 DNA reads as TGTGCCAGCAGTTACTCGGGCAGGGGGGGATACGAGCAGTACTTC.

The genes are TRBV7-8 and TRBJ2-1, with 15 bases identical to TRBD2. Per germline, CDR1 SGHVS and CDR2 FQNEAQ. The CDR3 is 18 residues long. After removal of 4 bases from V and 8 bases from J, the junction contained 12 bases not matched to a gene. The CDR3: CASSSGLAGGPDPDEQFF. In DNA, the CDR3 is TGTGCCAGCAGCTCTGGACTAGCGGGAGGGCCGGATCCAGATGAGCAGTTCTTC.

This clone was seen once. The chain joins TRBV7-9 to TRBJ2-7; 8 bases are shared with TRBD1. The germline V gene encodes CDR1 SEHNR and CDR2 FQNEAQ (reference sequence). V lost 5 bases, J lost 1 base, and 4 bases stayed unmatched. CDR3 length: 14 residues. CDR3 sequence reads: CASSEGQGSYEQYF. CDR3 DNA: TGTGCCAGCAGCGAAGGACAGGGATCCTACGAGCAGTACTTC.

The rearrangement links TRBV2 to TRBJ2-5; 9 bases agree with TRBD1. Germline values: CDR1 SNHLY, CDR2 FYNNEI. J gave up 3 bases and V 6 bases, and 11 bases lay outside the gene matches. The CDR3 totals 16 residues. The CDR3 loop is CASSGTPRDREETQYF. The DNA of the CDR3 is TGTGCCAGCAGCGGCACACCCCGGGACAGGGAAGAGACCCAGTACTTC.

The chain has TRBV6-1 and TRBJ2-7; D unclear. Trimming removed 0 bases at V and 3 bases at J, with 9 bases between. The CDR3 spans 14 residues. In germline, CDR1 is MNHNS, CDR2 SASEGT. The chain's CDR3 is CASSEAFGFYEQYF. Written as DNA, the CDR3 is TGTGCCAGCAGTGAAGCGTTCGGGTTCTACGAGCAGTACTTC.

The genes are TRBV2 and TRBJ2-7, with D hard to call. This CDR3 comprises 15 residues. Trimming cost V 1 base and J 0 bases, with 10 bases left between them. Germline CDR1 SNHLY, CDR2 FYNNEI. CDR3 loop: CASSEGPSSSYEQYF. The CDR3 nucleotides read TGTGCCAGCAGTGAAGGGCCCTCGAGCTCCTACGAGCAGTACTTC.

The rearrangement links TRBV2 to TRBJ2-1; 10 nucleotides match TRBD2. Germline lookup yields CDR1 SNHLY and CDR2 FYNNEI. V lost 9 bases to trimming and J lost 8 bases; unmatched junction nucleotides: 13. This CDR3 spans 15 amino acids. The CDR3 region has the DNA TGTGCCAGACACGACCTAGCGGGGGAACTGGATGAGCAGTTCTTC. Amino acids: CARHDLAGELDEQFF.

The chain links TRBV10-3 to TRBJ2-5; D is unclear. V lost 2 bases, J lost 1 base, and 5 bases lay in between. In germline, CDR1 is ENHRY, CDR2 SYGVKD. The CDR3 is 13 amino acids. The chain's CDR3 is CAISEAGQETQYF. CDR3 nucleotides: TGTGCCATCAGTGAGGCAGGCCAAGAGACCCAGTACTTC.